This TCR beta chain was captured by sequencing in a study of cytomegalovirus exposure and HLA in healthy donors. Findings and caveats of the study: One later analysis, an examination of the 120 validation repertoires, found that first-cohort TCR clusters tended to co-occur in them.

Produced via immunoSEQ multiplex PCR; TCRdb's table is partial and in-frame only. The sample lists around 94,000 clones, about 95% seen once, with roughly 0.89% in the top ten. This clone was counted a single time. Its antigen is as yet unknown. This sequence originates from a woman aged 18 to 35 in good health and CMV-seronegative. The sequenced sample consisted of PBMCs.

CDR3 in DNA: TGTGCCAGCAGCTCACCGGGCTCGACAGGCGAACTTTTCATGAACACTGAAGCTTTCTTT. It encodes CASSSPGSTGELFMNTEAFF. This chain connects TRBV11-3 to TRBJ1-1; a weak D match, TRBD1 (6 bases). V was shortened by 4 bases and J by 0 bases, with 27 bases between the two germline ends. Germline V gene sequence: CDR1 SGHNT, CDR2 YENEEA. CDR3 length: 20 residues.